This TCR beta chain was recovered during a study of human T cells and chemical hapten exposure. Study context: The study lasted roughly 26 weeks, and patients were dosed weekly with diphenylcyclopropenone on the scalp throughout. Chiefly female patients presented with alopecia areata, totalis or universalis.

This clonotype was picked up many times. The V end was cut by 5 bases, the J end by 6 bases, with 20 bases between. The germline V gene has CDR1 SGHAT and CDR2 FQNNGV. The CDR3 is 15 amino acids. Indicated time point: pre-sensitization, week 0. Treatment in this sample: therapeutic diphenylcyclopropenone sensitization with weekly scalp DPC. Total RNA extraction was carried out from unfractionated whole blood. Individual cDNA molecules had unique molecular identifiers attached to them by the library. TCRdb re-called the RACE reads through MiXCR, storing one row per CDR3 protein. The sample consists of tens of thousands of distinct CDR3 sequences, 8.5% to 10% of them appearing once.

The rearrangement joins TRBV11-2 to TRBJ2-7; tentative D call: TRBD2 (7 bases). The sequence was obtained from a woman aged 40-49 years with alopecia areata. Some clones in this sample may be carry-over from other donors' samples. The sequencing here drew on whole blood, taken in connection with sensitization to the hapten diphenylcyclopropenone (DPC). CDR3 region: CASSPAAGAPGEQYF. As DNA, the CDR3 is TGTGCCAGCAGCCCAGCGGCGGGGGCCCCCGGCGAGCAGTACTTC.